This TCR beta chain was sequenced in a study of CD8 T cells in ankylosing spondylitis. Overall study findings and caveats: In the blood and synovial fluid of reactive arthritis, some motif variants had been previously reported. Disease-linked clones reportedly showed significant enrichment in matched ankylosing spondylitis synovial fluid.

Germline V gene lookup returns CDR1 SGHVS and CDR2 FQNEAQ. The V and J ends lost 5 bases and 9 bases, in that order; junction bases with no gene match: 12. This CDR3 has 17 amino acids. This clonotype came up many times. Its antigen is still unknown. Quantitative 5'-RACE with molecular barcodes was used to make the TCR beta libraries. TCRdb passed the 5' RACE reads through MiXCR, listing each CDR3 protein once. Here the sample spans about 300,000 distinct CDR3 sequences, approximately 10% being singletons. The sequencing sample was made of blood, either unsorted or a sorted T cell fraction (not recorded which). This chain uses TRBV7-8 with TRBJ2-1, with 14 bases fitting TRBD2. This sequence originates from a female donor with ankylosing spondylitis or in good health (not recorded which). The CDR3 here is CASSTYQTSGGVGEQFF. CDR3 nucleotide sequence: TGTGCCAGCAGCACCTATCAGACTAGCGGGGGGGTGGGTGAGCAGTTCTTC.